These T cell receptor beta chains were read from a single sample in a study of T cells in Graves' hyperthyroidism and ophthalmopathy. TCRdb reprocessed the multiplex PCR reads with MiXCR, giving one entry per CDR3 protein. The sample carries over 250,000 distinct CDR3 sequences, over 15% recorded once. Source material: blood. Source of these receptors: a woman aged 55-70 years with Graves' ophthalmopathy. Each CDR3 is given with its conserved first and last residue.

V gene	J gene	CDR3 protein
TRBV4-3	TRBJ2-1	CASSRFLGTATYSGGYGEQFF
TRBV12-3/TRBV12-4	TRBJ2-2	CASSPRRGELFF
TRBV7-8	TRBJ1-2	CASSLALILNGYTF
TRBV7-9	TRBJ2-5	CASSPRASGIQETQYF
TRBV7-2	TRBJ2-3	CASSLRGSAGQLRVQYF
TRBV28	TRBJ1-2	CASRGPGGYGYTF
TRBV11-2	TRBJ1-6	CASSPILNNSPLHF
TRBV7-2	TRBJ2-7	CASSTDSYEQYF
TRBV7-2	TRBJ2-4	CASSTQTGGANIQYF
TRBV27	TRBJ2-3	CASSLGWGSDTQYF
TRBV6-2/TRBV6-3	TRBJ2-3	CASSPRDIGTDTQYF
TRBV27	TRBJ1-5	CASRRRQGENQPQHF
TRBV13	TRBJ2-7	CASSLRLNSEIYEQYF
TRBV27	TRBJ2-5	CASSLRLAGETQYF
TRBV11-2	TRBJ1-1	CASSLAHQGTEAFF
TRBV20-1	TRBJ1-1	CSASLSGTGAEAFF
TRBV11-3	TRBJ2-1	CASSLGSGGHVNEQFF
TRBV11-3	TRBJ2-5	CASSLGGQGATQETQYF
TRBV7-2	TRBJ1-5	CASSPDPHSNQPQHF
TRBV27	TRBJ1-5	CASSLANSNQPQHF
TRBV30	TRBJ1-2	CAWSLGENYGYTF
TRBV5-1	TRBJ2-2	CASGPLGLVQDTGELFF
TRBV12-3/TRBV12-4	TRBJ1-1	CASSPPYRGMNTEAFF
TRBV3-1	TRBJ2-7	CASSQEALAYEQYF
TRBV19	TRBJ2-5	CASTQSTGETQYF
TRBV9	TRBJ1-2	CASSAGGALPNYGYTF
TRBV6-1	TRBJ2-7	CASRGDRVLAEQYF
TRBV20-1	TRBJ2-7	CSGVTDRGGEQYF
TRBV20-1	TRBJ1-2	CSSFIASNYGYTF
TRBV7-2	TRBJ1-4	CASSLGGAVEKLFF
TRBV20-1	TRBJ2-5	CSARVEVVRETQYF
TRBV10-3	TRBJ2-1	CAISDRLAGDRYNEQFF
TRBV15	TRBJ2-3	CATAGGPLDTQYF
TRBV20-1	TRBJ2-4	CSALTGAKNIQYF
TRBV27	TRBJ1-2	CARSFTTDYGYTF
TRBV4-3	TRBJ2-7	CASSQDNLEREQYF
TRBV5-6	TRBJ2-1	CASSLVPNRDNEQFF
TRBV6-6	TRBJ2-1	CASSYSGTKLYNEQFF
TRBV6-5	TRBJ1-1	CASSYSAGGLNTEAFF
TRBV7-2	TRBJ1-5	CASSGSRGEPQHF
TRBV19	TRBJ1-2	CASSRRDLRYGYTF
TRBV6-1	TRBJ2-3	CASKAGPTDTQYF
TRBV2	TRBJ2-3	CASSDAGGSDTQYF
TRBV4-3	TRBJ1-4	CASSQDSLDEKLFF
TRBV20-1	TRBJ1-1	CSAAGNTEAFF
TRBV7-2	TRBJ2-7	CASSSSGGSYEQYF
TRBV20-1	TRBJ2-5	CSARGTEQETQYF
TRBV7-8	TRBJ2-1	CASSLKEQSYNEQFF
TRBV20-1	TRBJ1-5	CSASGTGGSGNQPQHF
TRBV5-1	TRBJ2-2	CASSLASGQTGELFF
TRBV5-1	TRBJ2-7	CASSLVGQGLDEQYF
TRBV6-1	TRBJ2-5	CASSRLGQGTQYF
TRBV18	TRBJ1-1	CASSPRTWENTEAFF
TRBV6-1	TRBJ2-7	CASSDRGAPYYEQYF